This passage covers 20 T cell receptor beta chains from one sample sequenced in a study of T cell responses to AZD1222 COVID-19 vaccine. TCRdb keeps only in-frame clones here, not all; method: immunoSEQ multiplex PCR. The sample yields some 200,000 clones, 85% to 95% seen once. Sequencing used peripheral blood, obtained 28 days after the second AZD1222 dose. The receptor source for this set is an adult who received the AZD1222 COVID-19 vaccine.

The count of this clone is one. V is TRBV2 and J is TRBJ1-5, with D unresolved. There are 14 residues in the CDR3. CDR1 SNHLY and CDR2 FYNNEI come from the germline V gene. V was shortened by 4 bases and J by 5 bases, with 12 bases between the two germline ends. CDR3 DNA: TGTGCCAGCAGTGGGGTCAGCGAGTATCAGCCCCAGCATTTT. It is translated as CASSGVSEYQPQHF. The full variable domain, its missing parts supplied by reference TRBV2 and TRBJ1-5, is EPEVTQTPSHQVTQMGQEVILRCVPISNHLYFYWYRQILGQKVEFLVSFYNNEISEKSEIFDDQFSVERPDGSNFTLKIRSTKLEDSAMYFCASSGVSEYQPQHFGDGTRLSIL.

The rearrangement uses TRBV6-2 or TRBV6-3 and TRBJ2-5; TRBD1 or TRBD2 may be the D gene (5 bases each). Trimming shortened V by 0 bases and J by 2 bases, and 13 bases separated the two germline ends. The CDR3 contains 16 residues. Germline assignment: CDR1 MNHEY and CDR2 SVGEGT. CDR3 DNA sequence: TGTGCCAGCAGTTACTCTTTGGGACGGTTACAAGAGACCCAGTACTTC. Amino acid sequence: CASSYSLGRLQETQYF.

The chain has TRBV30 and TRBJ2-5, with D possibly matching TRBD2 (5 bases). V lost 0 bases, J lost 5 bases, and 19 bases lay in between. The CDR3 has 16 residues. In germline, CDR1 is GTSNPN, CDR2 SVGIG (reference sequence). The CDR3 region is CAWSVAVINYGETQYF. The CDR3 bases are TGTGCCTGGAGTGTAGCGGTTATTAATTATGGGGAGACCCAGTACTTC.

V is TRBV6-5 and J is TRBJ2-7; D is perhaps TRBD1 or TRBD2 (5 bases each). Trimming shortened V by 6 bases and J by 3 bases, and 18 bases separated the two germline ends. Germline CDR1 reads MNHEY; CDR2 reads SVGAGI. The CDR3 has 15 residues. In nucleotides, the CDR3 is TGTGCCAGCAGCGAGAGCCCGGGACGGTTCTACGAGCAGTACTTC. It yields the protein CASSESPGRFYEQYF.

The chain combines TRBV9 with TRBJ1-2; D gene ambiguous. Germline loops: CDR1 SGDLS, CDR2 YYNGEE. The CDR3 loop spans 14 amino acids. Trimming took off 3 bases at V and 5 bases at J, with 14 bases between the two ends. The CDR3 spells CASSEGIGSYGYTF. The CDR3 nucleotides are TGTGCCAGCAGCGAGGGAATTGGTTCATATGGCTACACCTTC.

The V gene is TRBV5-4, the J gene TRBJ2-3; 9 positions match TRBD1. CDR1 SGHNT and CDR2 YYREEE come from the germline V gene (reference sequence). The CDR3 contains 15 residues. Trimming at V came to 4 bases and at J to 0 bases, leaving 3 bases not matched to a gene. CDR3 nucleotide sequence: TGTGCCAGCAGCGGGGACAGGGAGAGCACAGATACGCAGTATTTT. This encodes CASSGDRESTDTQYF.

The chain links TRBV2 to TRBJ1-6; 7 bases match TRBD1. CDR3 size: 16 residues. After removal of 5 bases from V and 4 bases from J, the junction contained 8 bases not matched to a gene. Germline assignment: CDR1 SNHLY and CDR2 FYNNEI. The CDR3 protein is CASSLQGTEYNSPLHF. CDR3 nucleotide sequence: TGTGCCAGCAGTTTACAGGGGACAGAGTATAATTCACCCCTCCACTTT.

This CDR3 is CASSDRGRHGEQFF. The CDR3 nucleotides are TGTGCCAGCAGTGATCGGGGCAGGCACGGAGAGCAGTTCTTC. The chain recombines TRBV2 with TRBJ2-1; perhaps D is TRBD1 or TRBD2 (5 bases each). This CDR3 spans 14 amino acids. The V end lost 3 bases, the J end lost 10 bases, and 16 bases lay between the germline ends. Germline CDR1 is SNHLY and CDR2 is FYNNEI.

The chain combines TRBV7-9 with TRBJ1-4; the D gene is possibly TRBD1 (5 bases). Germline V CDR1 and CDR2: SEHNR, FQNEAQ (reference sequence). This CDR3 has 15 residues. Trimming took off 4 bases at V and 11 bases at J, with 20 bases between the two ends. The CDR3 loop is CASSSRDLTLDKLFF. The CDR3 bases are TGTGCCAGCAGCTCCCGGGACCTGACCCTTGATAAACTGTTTTTT.

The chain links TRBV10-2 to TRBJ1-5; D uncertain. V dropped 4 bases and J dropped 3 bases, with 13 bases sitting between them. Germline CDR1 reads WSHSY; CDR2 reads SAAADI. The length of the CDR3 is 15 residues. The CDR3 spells CASSGFGGNNQPQHF. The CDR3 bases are TGCGCCAGCAGTGGGTTCGGCGGTAACAATCAGCCCCAGCATTTT.

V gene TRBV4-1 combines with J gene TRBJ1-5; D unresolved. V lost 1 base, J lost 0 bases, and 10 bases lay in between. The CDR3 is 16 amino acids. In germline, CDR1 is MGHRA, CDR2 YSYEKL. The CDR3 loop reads CASSQVVVGSNQPQHF. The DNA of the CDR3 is TGCGCCAGCAGCCAAGTCGTTGTGGGTAGCAATCAGCCCCAGCATTTT.

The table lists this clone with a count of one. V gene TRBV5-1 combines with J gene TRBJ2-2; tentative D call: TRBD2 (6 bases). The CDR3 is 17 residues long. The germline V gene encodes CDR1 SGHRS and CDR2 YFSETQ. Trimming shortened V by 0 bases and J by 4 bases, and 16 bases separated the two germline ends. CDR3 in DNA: TGCGCCAGCAGCTTGGCCGGGGGTTTTCCCCCCACCGGGGAGCTGTTTTTT. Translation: CASSLAGGFPPTGELFF.

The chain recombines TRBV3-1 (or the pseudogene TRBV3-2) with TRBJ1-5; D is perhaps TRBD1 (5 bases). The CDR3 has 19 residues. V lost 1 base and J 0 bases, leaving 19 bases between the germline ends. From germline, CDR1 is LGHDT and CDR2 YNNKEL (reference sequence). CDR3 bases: TGTGCCAGCAGCCAAGGCGGTGTAGGAGAGGGGTATAGCAATCAGCCCCAGCATTTT. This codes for CASSQGGVGEGYSNQPQHF.

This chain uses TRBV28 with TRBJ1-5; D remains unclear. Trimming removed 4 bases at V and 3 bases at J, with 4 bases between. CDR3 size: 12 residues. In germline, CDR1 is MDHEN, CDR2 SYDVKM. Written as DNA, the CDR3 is TGTGCCAGCAGTTCTATCAATCAGCCCCAGCATTTT. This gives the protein CASSSINQPQHF.

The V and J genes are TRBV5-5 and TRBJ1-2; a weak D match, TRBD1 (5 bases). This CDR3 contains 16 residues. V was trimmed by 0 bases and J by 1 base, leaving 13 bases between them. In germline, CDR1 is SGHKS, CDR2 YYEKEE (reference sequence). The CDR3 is CASSLGPQGVNYGYTF. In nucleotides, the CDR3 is TGTGCCAGCAGCTTGGGGCCCCAGGGAGTTAACTATGGCTACACCTTC.

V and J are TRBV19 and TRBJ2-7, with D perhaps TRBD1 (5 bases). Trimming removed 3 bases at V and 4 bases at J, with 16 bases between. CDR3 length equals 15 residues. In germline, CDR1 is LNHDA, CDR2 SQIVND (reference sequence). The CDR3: CASSIWQGRSYEQYF. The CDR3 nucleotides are TGTGCCAGTAGTATTTGGCAGGGTAGGTCGTACGAGCAGTACTTC.

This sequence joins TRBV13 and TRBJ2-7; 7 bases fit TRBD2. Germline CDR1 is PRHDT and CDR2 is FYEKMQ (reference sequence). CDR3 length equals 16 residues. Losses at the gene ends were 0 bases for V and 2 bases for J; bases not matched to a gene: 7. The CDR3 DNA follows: TGTGCCAGCAGCTTAGGCCCCCAGCGGGGAACCTACGAGCAGTACTTC. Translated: CASSLGPQRGTYEQYF. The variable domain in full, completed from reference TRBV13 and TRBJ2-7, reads AAGVIQSPRHLIKEKRETATLKCYPIPRHDTVYWYQQGPGQDPQFLISFYEKMQSDKGSIPDRFSAQQFSDYHSELNMSSLELGDSALYFCASSLGPQRGTYEQYFGPGTRLTVT.

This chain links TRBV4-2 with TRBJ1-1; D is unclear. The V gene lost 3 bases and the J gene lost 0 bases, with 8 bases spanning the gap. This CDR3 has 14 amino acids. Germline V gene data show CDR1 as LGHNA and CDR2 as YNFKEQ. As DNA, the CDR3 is TGTGCCAGCAGCCACCGACGGCTGAACACTGAAGCTTTCTTT. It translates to CASSHRRLNTEAFF.

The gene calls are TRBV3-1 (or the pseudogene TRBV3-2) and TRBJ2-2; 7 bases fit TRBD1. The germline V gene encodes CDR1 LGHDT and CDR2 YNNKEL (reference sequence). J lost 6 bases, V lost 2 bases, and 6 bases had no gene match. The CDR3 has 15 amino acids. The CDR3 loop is CASSQFLTGSGELFF. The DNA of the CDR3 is TGTGCCAGCAGCCAATTCCTGACAGGGTCCGGGGAGCTGTTTTTT.

CDR3 amino acids: CASSLGQTTGELFF. The CDR3 nucleotides are TGCGCCAGCAGCTTGGGACAGACTACCGGGGAGCTGTTTTTT. The chain uses TRBV5-1 and TRBJ2-2, with D maybe TRBD1 (5 bases). Per the germline V gene, CDR1 is SGHRS and CDR2 is YFSETQ. V lost 0 bases and J 5 bases, leaving 8 bases between the germline ends. The CDR3 runs to 14 residues.